The 26 T cell receptor beta chains reported below all come from one sample, sequenced in a study of blood T cell repertoires in COVID-19. Libraries were prepared by immunoSEQ multiplex PCR; TCRdb keeps only in-frame clonotypes and omits some of them. The repertoire holds 35,000 to 50,000 clones, with approximately 80% as singletons. Sequencing used peripheral blood. These receptors all stem from a woman older than 75 with acute or convalescent COVID-19.

The chain links TRBV24-1 to TRBJ2-5; D gene unclear. There are 14 residues in the CDR3. Looked up from germline, CDR1 is KGHDR and CDR2 is SFDVKD. Trimming took 4 bases from V and 5 from J, leaving 13 bases between them. This CDR3 reads CATSDPTQPETQYF. The CDR3 region has the DNA TGTGCCACCAGTGACCCCACTCAACCCGAGACCCAGTACTTC.

The J gene is TRBJ2-3, the V gene TRBV3-1 (or the pseudogene TRBV3-2); the match to TRBD2 covers 11 bases. This CDR3 region has 16 residues. CDR1 and CDR2 from the germline V gene are LGHDT and YNNKEL (reference sequence). Trimming cost V 6 bases and J 5 bases; bases outside gene matches: 10. The CDR3 spells CASRGGTSGGGDTQYF. In DNA form, the CDR3 reads TGTGCCAGCAGGGGCGGAACTAGCGGGGGTGGAGATACGCAGTATTTT.

The V gene is TRBV29-1, the J gene TRBJ1-1; TRBD1 agrees at 10 bases. The CDR3 is made up of 13 amino acids. Germline assignment: CDR1 SQVTM and CDR2 ANQGSEA. V was pared by 7 bases and J by 5 bases, with 7 bases of the junction left unmatched. CDR3 in amino acids: CSAGQGVGTEAFF. Here the CDR3 DNA reads TGCAGCGCTGGACAGGGGGTTGGGACTGAAGCTTTCTTT.

The chain uses TRBV12-3 or TRBV12-4 and TRBJ2-1, with unresolved D. The V and J ends lost 2 bases and 8 bases respectively, with 10 bases between them. The CDR3 is 13 amino acids. Here the CDR3 reads CASSLTVWYEQFF. CDR3 DNA sequence: TGTGCCAGCAGTTTAACGGTCTGGTATGAGCAGTTCTTC.

This clone was seen a handful of times. This chain uses TRBV2 with TRBJ1-4, with a weak D call TRBD1 (5 bases). V was clipped by 8 bases and J by 6 bases, with 13 bases between them. The germline gives CDR1 SNHLY, CDR2 FYNNEI. The CDR3 has 13 residues. CDR3 region: CASAGAEYEKLFF. The CDR3 nucleotides read TGTGCCAGCGCTGGGGCCGAATATGAAAAACTGTTTTTT.

The rearrangement links TRBV5-1 to TRBJ2-5, with TRBD1 as a possible D gene (5 bases). V lost 5 bases, J lost 4 bases, and 9 bases lay in between. The CDR3 totals 12 residues. Germline loops: CDR1 SGHRS, CDR2 YFSETQ. The CDR3 spells CASSPGIETQYF. In DNA form, the CDR3 reads TGCGCCAGCAGTCCAGGGATAGAGACCCAGTACTTC.

V and J are TRBV30 and TRBJ1-1; TRBD1 might be the D (6 bases). With 0 bases removed from V and 0 bases from J, the gap between germline ends came to 11 bases. The CDR3 length is 15 residues. Looked up from germline, CDR1 is GTSNPN and CDR2 is SVGIG (reference sequence). CDR3 region: CAWSVLDSLNTEAFF. Written as DNA, the CDR3 is TGTGCCTGGAGTGTACTGGACAGTCTGAACACTGAAGCTTTCTTT. Full variable domain (outside the CDR3, taken from reference TRBV30 and TRBJ1-1): SQTIHQWPATLVQPVGSPLSLECTVEGTSNPNLYWYRQAAGRGLQLLFYSVGIGQISSEVPQNLSASRPQDRQFILSSKKLLLSDSGFYLCAWSVLDSLNTEAFFGQGTRLTVV.

The chain joins TRBV5-4 to TRBJ2-5; D gene uncertain. Trimming stripped 2 bases from V and 2 bases from J, with 7 bases between. The CDR3 is 13 residues long. Germline values: CDR1 SGHNT, CDR2 YYREEE (reference sequence). The CDR3 region has the DNA TGTGCCAGCAGCTTCGGTACTCAAGAGACCCAGTACTTC. It translates to CASSFGTQETQYF.

This clone was detected only a few times. The chain carries TRBV12-3 or TRBV12-4 and TRBJ1-2, with D maybe TRBD1 (6 bases). The CDR3 spans 13 residues. Trimming took off 5 bases at V and 8 bases at J, with 15 bases between the two ends. The CDR3 sequence: CASSPGASTGYTF. The CDR3, as DNA: TGTGCCAGCAGTCCAGGGGCGTCAACGGGCTACACCTTC.

The chain uses TRBV2 and TRBJ1-5; D remains unclear. Germline loops: CDR1 SNHLY, CDR2 FYNNEI. The CDR3 length is 13 residues. V lost 7 bases and J 3 bases, leaving 10 bases between the germline ends. CDR3 residues: CASTPEANQPQHF. DNA of the CDR3: TGTGCCAGCACGCCAGAGGCCAATCAGCCCCAGCATTTT.

This chain uses TRBV5-1 with TRBJ1-2, with TRBD1 matching 10 bases. V lost 3 bases, J lost 4 bases, and 6 bases stayed unmatched. Germline V gene data show CDR1 as SGHRS and CDR2 as YFSETQ. The CDR3 runs 15 residues. CDR3 in DNA: TGCGCCAGCAGCTACCTGACAGGGGGCGGCTATGGCTACACCTTC. Amino acids: CASSYLTGGGYGYTF.

This clone has more than one count but fewer than ten. In DNA form, the CDR3 reads TGTGCCAGCAGTTACTCCCCCGGGACAGATAATTCACCCCTCCACTTT. Protein sequence: CASSYSPGTDNSPLHF. The J gene is TRBJ1-6, the V gene TRBV6-2 or TRBV6-3; the match to TRBD1 covers 7 bases. The J segment lost 5 bases and the V segment lost 0 bases, leaving 4 bases of the junction unmatched. CDR1 and CDR2 from the germline V gene are MNHEY and SVGEGT. The CDR3 loop spans 16 amino acids.

The V gene is TRBV24-1, the J gene TRBJ2-5, with 9 bases matching TRBD2. Germline-derived CDR1 and CDR2 are KGHDR and SFDVKD. V lost 6 bases, J lost 2 bases, and 6 bases stayed unmatched. The CDR3 sequence is 15 residues long. CDR3 in amino acids: CATSRAGGIQETQYF. In DNA, the CDR3 is TGTGCCACCAGTCGAGCGGGGGGCATACAAGAGACCCAGTACTTC.

The rearrangement joins TRBV3-1 (or the pseudogene TRBV3-2) to TRBJ1-1; D not resolved. The length of the CDR3 is 13 residues. Trimming took off 5 bases at V and 1 base at J, with 8 bases between the two ends. Germline loops: CDR1 LGHDT, CDR2 YNNKEL (reference sequence). CDR3 DNA sequence: TGTGCCAGCAGCTACAACCGGAACACTGAAGCTTTCTTT. Translation: CASSYNRNTEAFF.

The chain is built from TRBV6-2 or TRBV6-3 and TRBJ2-3, with 12 nucleotides matching TRBD2. The CDR3 is made up of 21 amino acids. Germline trimming cut 4 bases from V and 0 bases from J; bases unmatched to any gene: 17. CDR1 and CDR2 (germline): MNHEY, SVGEGT. CDR3 coding DNA: TGTGCCAGCAGTTTCCCCATCCCTCTAGCGGGGGGGTCTTCTAGCACAGATACGCAGTATTTT. Translation: CASSFPIPLAGGSSSTDTQYF.

J is TRBJ1-5 and V is TRBV28; 7 nucleotides match TRBD1. Germline V gene lookup returns CDR1 MDHEN and CDR2 SYDVKM. V shed 6 bases and J 7 bases; nucleotides not matched to a gene: 9. The CDR3 contains 14 residues. The CDR3 reads CASRGTGEGQPQHF. CDR3 DNA sequence: TGTGCCAGCAGGGGAACAGGGGAAGGACAGCCCCAGCATTTT.

This clone showed up just a few times. V is TRBV7-2 and J is TRBJ1-4, with 8 nucleotides matching TRBD1. The CDR3 loop spans 17 amino acids. Germline assignment: CDR1 SGHTA and CDR2 FQGNSA. Trimming removed 5 bases from V and 1 base from J; junction bases left unmatched: 9. The CDR3 here is CASSPRTGRGTNEKLFF. The DNA for the CDR3 is TGTGCCAGCAGCCCTAGGACAGGGAGGGGAACTAATGAAAAACTGTTTTTT.

The V and J genes are TRBV5-1 and TRBJ2-1, with 11 bases identical to TRBD2. This CDR3 comprises 14 residues. The J segment lost 6 bases and the V segment lost 7 bases, leaving 6 bases of the junction unmatched. From germline, CDR1 is SGHRS and CDR2 YFSETQ. The CDR3 DNA reads as TGCGCCAGCCGTCCCGGGACTAGCGGCAATGAGCAGTTCTTC. Encoded protein: CASRPGTSGNEQFF.

The chain uses TRBV7-9 and TRBJ2-2; 8 bases map to TRBD2. Trimming removed 4 bases from V and 7 bases from J; junction bases left unmatched: 11. The CDR3 is 16 amino acids. Germline V gene lookup returns CDR1 SEHNR and CDR2 FQNEAQ (reference sequence). The CDR3 region is CASSSQSGGPGGELFF. In DNA, the CDR3 is TGTGCCAGCAGCTCCCAGTCGGGGGGGCCAGGCGGGGAGCTGTTTTTT.

The gene calls are TRBV5-1 and TRBJ2-2; no reliable D call. The CDR3 runs 14 residues. Trimming took 3 bases from V and 1 from J, leaving 7 bases between them. Germline CDR1 SGHRS, CDR2 YFSETQ. The CDR3 here is CASSSTQNTGELFF. In DNA, the CDR3 is TGCGCCAGCAGCTCCACACAGAACACCGGGGAGCTGTTTTTT.

The chain joins TRBV7-2 to TRBJ2-2; possible D gene TRBD1, 5 bases. The ends were cut back, 1 base at V and 6 bases at J, with 12 bases in the middle. Germline CDR1 and CDR2: SGHTA and FQGNSA. This CDR3 contains 15 residues. The CDR3 sequence: CASSLESQVAGELFF. The CDR3 nucleotides read TGTGCCAGCAGCTTAGAATCACAGGTGGCCGGGGAGCTGTTTTTT.

The chain links TRBV6-5 to TRBJ1-2, with D unresolved. The V end lost 8 bases, the J end lost 2 bases, and 12 bases lay between the germline ends. The germline V gene encodes CDR1 MNHEY and CDR2 SVGAGI. This CDR3 has 13 residues. The CDR3: CASARAGNYGYTF. The CDR3 DNA reads TGTGCCAGCGCTAGGGCGGGGAACTATGGCTACACCTTC.

In the case of this clone: This same CDR3 is encoded by further DNA sequences in the sample. This chain uses TRBV19 with TRBJ1-5; TRBD1 aligns across 10 bases. The germline gives CDR1 LNHDA, CDR2 SQIVND (reference sequence). CDR3 length equals 14 residues. With 6 bases clipped from V and 4 bases from J, the junction kept 3 bases outside the gene matches. The CDR3 loop reads CASSGQGGNQPQHF. CDR3 DNA sequence: TGTGCCAGTAGCGGACAGGGGGGGAATCAGCCCCAGCATTTT.

The chain combines TRBV7-2 with TRBJ1-1; a possible D gene is TRBD1 (5 bases). There are 14 residues in the CDR3. Germline lookup yields CDR1 SGHTA and CDR2 FQGNSA. V lost 5 bases, J lost 3 bases, and 13 bases lay in between. CDR3 region: CASSVYGGDTEAFF. The CDR3 DNA is TGTGCCAGCAGCGTCTACGGGGGGGACACTGAAGCTTTCTTT.

This chain's CDR3 is CASSPSRDANYGYTF. The CDR3 nucleotides are TGTGCCAGCTCACCAAGCCGGGATGCTAACTATGGCTACACCTTC. The chain employs TRBV18 and TRBJ1-2, with D unclear. V lost 2 bases and J lost 0, with 10 bases in between. The CDR3 consists of 15 residues. The germline CDR1 and CDR2 sequences are KGHSH and LQKENI.

The CDR3 loop is CASSFRREGQPQHF. The CDR3, as DNA: TGTGCCAGCAGCTTCCGCAGGGAGGGACAGCCCCAGCATTTT. V and J are TRBV7-2 and TRBJ1-5; the D gene is possibly TRBD1 (5 bases). Trimming removed 3 bases at V and 7 bases at J, with 13 bases between. The germline V gene has CDR1 SGHTA and CDR2 FQGNSA. CDR3 length: 14 amino acids.